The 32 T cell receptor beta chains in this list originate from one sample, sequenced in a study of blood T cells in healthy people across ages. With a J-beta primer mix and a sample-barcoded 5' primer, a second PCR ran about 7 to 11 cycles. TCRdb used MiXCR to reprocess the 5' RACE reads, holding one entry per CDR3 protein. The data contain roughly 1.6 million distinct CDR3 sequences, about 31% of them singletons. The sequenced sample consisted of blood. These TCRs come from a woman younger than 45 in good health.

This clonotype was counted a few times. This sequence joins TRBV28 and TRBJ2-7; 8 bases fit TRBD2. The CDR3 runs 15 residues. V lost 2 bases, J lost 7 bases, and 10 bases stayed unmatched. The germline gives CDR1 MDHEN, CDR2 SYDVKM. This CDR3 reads CASSLISGSMGEQYF. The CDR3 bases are TGTGCCAGCAGTTTAATAAGCGGGAGTATGGGTGAGCAGTACTTC.

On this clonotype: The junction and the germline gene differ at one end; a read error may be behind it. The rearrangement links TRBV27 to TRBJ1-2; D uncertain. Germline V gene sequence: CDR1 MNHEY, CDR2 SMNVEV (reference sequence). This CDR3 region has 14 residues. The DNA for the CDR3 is TGTGCCGGCAGTATTGGGGTTGGTCGGTATGGCTACACCTTC. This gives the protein CAGSIGVGRYGYTF.

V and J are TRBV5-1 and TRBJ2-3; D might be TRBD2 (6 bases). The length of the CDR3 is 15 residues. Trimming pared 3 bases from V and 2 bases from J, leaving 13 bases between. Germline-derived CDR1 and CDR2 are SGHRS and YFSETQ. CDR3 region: CASSSTSKPTDTQYF. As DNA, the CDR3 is TGCGCCAGCAGCTCAACTAGCAAACCCACAGATACGCAGTATTTT.

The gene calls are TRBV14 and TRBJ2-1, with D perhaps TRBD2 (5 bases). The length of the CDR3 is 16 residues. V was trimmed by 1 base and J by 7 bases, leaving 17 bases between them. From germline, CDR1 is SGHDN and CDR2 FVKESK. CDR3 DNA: TGTGCCAGCAGCCAAGTCTCGGGATCTGGATGGAATGAGCAGTTCTTC. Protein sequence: CASSQVSGSGWNEQFF.

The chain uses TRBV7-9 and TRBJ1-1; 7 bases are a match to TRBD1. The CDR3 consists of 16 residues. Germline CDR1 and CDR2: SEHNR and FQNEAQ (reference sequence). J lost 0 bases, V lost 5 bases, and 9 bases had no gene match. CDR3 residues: CASSTQQGYVNTEAFF. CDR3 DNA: TGTGCCAGCAGCACCCAACAGGGGTACGTGAACACTGAAGCTTTCTTT.

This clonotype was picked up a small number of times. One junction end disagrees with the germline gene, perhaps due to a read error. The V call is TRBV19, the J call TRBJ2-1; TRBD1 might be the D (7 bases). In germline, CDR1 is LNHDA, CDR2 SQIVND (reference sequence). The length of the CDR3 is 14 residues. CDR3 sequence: CASSGQDRVGEQFF. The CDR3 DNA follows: TGTGCTAGTAGCGGACAGGACCGGGTAGGTGAGCAGTTCTTC.

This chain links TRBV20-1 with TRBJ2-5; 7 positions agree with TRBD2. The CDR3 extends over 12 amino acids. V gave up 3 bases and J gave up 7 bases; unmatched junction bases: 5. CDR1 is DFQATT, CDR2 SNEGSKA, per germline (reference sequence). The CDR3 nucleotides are TGCAGTGCTAGCGGGAGGATGGGGACCCAGTACTTC. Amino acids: CSASGRMGTQYF.

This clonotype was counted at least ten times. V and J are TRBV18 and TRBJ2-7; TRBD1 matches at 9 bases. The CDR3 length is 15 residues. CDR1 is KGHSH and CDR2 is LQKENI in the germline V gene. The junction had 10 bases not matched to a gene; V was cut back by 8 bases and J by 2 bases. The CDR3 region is CASSLGQGRTYEQYF. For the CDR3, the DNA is TGTGCCAGCAGTTTGGGACAGGGTCGCACCTACGAGCAGTACTTC.

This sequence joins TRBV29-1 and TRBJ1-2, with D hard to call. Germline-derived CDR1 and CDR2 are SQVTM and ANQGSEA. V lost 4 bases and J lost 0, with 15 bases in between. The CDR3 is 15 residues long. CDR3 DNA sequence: TGCAGCGTTGTTCCCCTGCTTCAGACTAACTATGGCTACACCTTC. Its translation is CSVVPLLQTNYGYTF.

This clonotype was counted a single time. CDR3: CASSPELVGAYNEQFF. CDR3 sequence (DNA): TGTGCCAGCAGCCCCGAACTAGTGGGCGCCTACAATGAGCAGTTCTTC. This sequence joins TRBV4-2 and TRBJ2-1, with a weak D call TRBD2 (5 bases). V gave up 4 bases and J gave up 2 bases, with 15 bases separating them. Germline values: CDR1 LGHNA, CDR2 YNFKEQ. CDR3 length: 16 residues.

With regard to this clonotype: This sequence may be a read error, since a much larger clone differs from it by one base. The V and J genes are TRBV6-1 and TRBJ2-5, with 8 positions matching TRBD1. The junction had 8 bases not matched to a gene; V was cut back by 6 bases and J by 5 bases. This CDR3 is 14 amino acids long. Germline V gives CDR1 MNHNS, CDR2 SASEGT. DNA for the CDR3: TGTGCCAGCAGGGGCAGGGGGCTACAGGAGACCCAGTACTTC. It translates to CASRGRGLQETQYF.

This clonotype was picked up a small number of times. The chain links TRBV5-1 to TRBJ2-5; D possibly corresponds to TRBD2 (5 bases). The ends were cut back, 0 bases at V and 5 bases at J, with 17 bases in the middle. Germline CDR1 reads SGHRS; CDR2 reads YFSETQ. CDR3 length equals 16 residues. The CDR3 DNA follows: TGCGCCAGCAGCTTGGCCACGACGGGCAGCGGCGAGACCCAGTACTTC. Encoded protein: CASSLATTGSGETQYF.

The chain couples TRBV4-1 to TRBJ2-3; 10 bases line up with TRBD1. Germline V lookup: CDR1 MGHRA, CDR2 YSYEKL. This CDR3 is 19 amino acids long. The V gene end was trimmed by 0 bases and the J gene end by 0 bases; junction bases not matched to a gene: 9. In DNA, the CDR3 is TGCGCCAGCAGCCAAGATCGGGAGACAGGGGGCCCTAGCACAGATACGCAGTATTTT. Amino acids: CASSQDRETGGPSTDTQYF.

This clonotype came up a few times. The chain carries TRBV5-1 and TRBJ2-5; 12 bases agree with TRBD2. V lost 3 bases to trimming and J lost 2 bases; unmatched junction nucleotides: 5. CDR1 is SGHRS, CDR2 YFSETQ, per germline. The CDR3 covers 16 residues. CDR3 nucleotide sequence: TGCGCCAGCAGCTCAGGACTAGCGGGATCTCAAGAGACCCAGTACTTC. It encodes CASSSGLAGSQETQYF.

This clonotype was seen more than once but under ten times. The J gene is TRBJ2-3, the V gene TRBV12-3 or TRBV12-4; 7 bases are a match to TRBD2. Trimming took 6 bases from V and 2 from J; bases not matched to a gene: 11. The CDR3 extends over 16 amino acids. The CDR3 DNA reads TGTGCCAGCAGCTCGTGGGGAGCGGGGATCACAGATACGCAGTATTTT. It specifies CASSSWGAGITDTQYF.

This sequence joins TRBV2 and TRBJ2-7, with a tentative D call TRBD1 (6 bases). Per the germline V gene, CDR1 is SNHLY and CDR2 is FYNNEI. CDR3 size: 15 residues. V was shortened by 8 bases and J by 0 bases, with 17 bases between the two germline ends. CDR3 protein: CASGWSGVDSYEQYF. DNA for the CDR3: TGTGCCAGCGGCTGGTCAGGGGTGGACTCCTACGAGCAGTACTTC.

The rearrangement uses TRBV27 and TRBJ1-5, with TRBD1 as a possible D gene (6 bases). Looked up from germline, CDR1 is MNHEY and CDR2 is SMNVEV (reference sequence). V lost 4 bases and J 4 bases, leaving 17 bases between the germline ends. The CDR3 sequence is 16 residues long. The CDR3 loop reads CASSSLLRGRNQPQHF. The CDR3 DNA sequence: TGTGCCAGCAGTTCACTGCTAAGGGGGAGGAATCAGCCCCAGCATTTT.

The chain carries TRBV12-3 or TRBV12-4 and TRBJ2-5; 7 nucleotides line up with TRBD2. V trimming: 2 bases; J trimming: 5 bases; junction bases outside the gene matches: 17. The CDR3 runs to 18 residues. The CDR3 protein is CASSLPSLSGSPGETQYF. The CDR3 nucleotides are TGTGCCAGCAGTTTACCCTCGCTTAGCGGGTCCCCGGGGGAGACCCAGTACTTC.

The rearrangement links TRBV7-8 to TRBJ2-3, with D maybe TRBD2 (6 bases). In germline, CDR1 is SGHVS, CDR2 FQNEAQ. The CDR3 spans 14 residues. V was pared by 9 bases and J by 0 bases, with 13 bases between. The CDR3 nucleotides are TGTGCCAGTTTCTCCGGGACTAGCACAGATACGCAGTATTTT. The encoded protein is CASFSGTSTDTQYF.

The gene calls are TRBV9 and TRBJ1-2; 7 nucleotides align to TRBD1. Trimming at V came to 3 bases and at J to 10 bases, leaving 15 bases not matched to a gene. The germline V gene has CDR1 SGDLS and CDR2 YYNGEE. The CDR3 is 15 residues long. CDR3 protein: CASSASLGQDRFYTF. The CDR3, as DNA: TGTGCCAGCAGCGCCTCTTTAGGACAGGACCGGTTCTACACCTTC.

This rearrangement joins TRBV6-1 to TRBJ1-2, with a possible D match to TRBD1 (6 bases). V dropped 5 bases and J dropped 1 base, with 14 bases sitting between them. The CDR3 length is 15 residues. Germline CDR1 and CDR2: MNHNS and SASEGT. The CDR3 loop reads CASSPYVDSNYGYTF. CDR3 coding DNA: TGTGCCAGCAGTCCCTACGTGGACAGTAACTATGGCTACACCTTC.

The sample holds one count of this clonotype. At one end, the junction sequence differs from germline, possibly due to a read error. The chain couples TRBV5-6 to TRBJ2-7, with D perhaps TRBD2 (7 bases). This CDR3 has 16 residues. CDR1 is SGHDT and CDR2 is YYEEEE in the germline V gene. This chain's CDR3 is CASSLGGRGTSYEQYF. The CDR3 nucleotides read TGTGCCAGCAGTTTGGGGGGGCGGGGGACTTCCTACGAGCAGTACTTC.

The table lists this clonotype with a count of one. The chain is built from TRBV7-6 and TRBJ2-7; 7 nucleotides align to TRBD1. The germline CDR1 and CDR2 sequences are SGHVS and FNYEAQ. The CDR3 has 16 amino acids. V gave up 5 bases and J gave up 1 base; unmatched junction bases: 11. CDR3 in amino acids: CASSGGQRSKSYEQYF. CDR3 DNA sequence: TGTGCCAGCAGCGGGGGACAGCGATCCAAATCCTACGAGCAGTACTTC.

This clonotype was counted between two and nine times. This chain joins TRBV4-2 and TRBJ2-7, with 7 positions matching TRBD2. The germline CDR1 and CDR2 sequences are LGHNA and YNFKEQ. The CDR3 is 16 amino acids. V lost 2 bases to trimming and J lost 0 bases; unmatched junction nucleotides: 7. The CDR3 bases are TGTGCCAGCAGCCAACGTACCGGGACTAACTCCTACGAGCAGTACTTC. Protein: CASSQRTGTNSYEQYF.

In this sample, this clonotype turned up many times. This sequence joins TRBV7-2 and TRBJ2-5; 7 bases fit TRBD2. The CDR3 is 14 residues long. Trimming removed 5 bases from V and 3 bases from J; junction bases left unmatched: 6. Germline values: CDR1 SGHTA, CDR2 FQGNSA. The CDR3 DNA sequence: TGTGCCAGCAGCCATACGGGACTAAAAGAGACCCAGTACTTC. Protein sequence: CASSHTGLKETQYF.

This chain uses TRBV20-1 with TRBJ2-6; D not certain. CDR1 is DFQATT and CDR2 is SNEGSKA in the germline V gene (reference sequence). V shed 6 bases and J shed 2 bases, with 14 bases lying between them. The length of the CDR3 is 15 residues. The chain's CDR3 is CSAPGASAGANVLTF. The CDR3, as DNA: TGCAGTGCCCCCGGTGCTAGTGCTGGGGCCAACGTCCTGACTTTC.

The CDR3 is CAWDGTWLDTQYF. CDR3 nucleotide sequence: TGTGCCTGGGACGGAACCTGGTTGGATACGCAGTATTTT. The chain combines TRBV30 with TRBJ2-3; D uncertain. Trimming removed 5 bases from V and 6 bases from J, with 15 bases in between. Germline V gene lookup returns CDR1 GTSNPN and CDR2 SVGIG (reference sequence). This CDR3 comprises 13 residues.

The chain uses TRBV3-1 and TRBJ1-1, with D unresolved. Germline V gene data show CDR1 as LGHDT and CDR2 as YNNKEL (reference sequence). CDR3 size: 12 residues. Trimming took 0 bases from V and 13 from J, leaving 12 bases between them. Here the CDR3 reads CASSQEVGLVFF. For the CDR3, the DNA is TGTGCCAGCAGCCAAGAGGTAGGATTGGTTTTCTTT.

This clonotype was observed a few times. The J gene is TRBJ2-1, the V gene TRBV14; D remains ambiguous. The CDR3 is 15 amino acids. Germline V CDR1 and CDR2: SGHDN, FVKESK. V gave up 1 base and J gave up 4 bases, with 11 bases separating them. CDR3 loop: CASSQGVDGYNEQFF. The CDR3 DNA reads TGTGCCAGCAGCCAAGGGGTGGATGGTTACAATGAGCAGTTCTTC.

CDR3 coding DNA: TGTGCCAGCAGCCAAGAATATAGCGGGGATTACTCCTACGAGCAGTACTTC. Encoded protein: CASSQEYSGDYSYEQYF. The chain uses TRBV3-1 and TRBJ2-7; 8 bases match TRBD2. V lost 0 bases to trimming and J lost 0 bases; unmatched junction nucleotides: 7. Germline CDR1 LGHDT, CDR2 YNNKEL (reference sequence). CDR3 length equals 17 residues.

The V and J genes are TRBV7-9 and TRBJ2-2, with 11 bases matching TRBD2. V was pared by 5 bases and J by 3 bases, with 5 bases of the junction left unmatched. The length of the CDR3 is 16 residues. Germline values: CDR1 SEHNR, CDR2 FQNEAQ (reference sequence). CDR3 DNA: TGTGCCAGCAGCGTTGGGACTAGCGGCGACACCGGGGAGCTGTTTTTT. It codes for CASSVGTSGDTGELFF. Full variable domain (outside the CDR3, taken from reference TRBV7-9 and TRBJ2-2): DTGVSQNPRHKITKRGQNVTFRCDPISEHNRLYWYRQTLGQGPEFLTYFQNEAQLEKSRLLSDRFSAERPKGSFSTLEIQRTEQGDSAMYLCASSVGTSGDTGELFFGEGSRLTVL.

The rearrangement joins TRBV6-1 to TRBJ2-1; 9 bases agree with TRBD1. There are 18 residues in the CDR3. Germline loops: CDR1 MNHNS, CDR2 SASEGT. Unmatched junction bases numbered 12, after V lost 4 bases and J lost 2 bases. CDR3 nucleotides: TGTGCCAGCAGTGGTTTAAGAGGGACAGGGCCTGCCTACAATGAGCAGTTCTTC. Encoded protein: CASSGLRGTGPAYNEQFF.